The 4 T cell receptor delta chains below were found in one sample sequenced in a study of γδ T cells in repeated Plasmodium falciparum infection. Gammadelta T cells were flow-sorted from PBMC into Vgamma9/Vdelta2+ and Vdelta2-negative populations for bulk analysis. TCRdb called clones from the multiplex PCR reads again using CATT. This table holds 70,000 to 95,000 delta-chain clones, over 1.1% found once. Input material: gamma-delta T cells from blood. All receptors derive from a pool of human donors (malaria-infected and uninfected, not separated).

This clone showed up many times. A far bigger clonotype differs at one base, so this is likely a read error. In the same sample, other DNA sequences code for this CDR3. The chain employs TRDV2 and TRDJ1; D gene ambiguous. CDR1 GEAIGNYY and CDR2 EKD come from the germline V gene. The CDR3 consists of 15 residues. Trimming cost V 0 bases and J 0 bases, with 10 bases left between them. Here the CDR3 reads CACDTVVPDTDKLIF. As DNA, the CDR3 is TGTGCCTGTGACACCGTGGTGCCCGACACCGATAAACTCATCTTT.

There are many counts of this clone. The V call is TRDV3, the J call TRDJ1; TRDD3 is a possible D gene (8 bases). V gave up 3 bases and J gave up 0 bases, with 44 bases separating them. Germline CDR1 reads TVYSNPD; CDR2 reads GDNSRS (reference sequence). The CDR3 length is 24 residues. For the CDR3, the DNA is TGTGCCTTCACACACCTTTCAATTTCCTACCAAGTACTGGGGGCTACCTTTAACACCGATAAACTCATCTTT. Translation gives CAFTHLSISYQVLGATFNTDKLIF. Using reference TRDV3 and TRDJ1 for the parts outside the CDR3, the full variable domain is CDKVTQSSPDQTVASGSEVVLLCTYDTVYSNPDLFWYRIRPDYSFQFVFYGDNSRSEGADFTQGRFSVKHILTQKAFHLVISPVRTEDSATYYCAFTHLSISYQVLGATFNTDKLIFGKGTRVTVEP.

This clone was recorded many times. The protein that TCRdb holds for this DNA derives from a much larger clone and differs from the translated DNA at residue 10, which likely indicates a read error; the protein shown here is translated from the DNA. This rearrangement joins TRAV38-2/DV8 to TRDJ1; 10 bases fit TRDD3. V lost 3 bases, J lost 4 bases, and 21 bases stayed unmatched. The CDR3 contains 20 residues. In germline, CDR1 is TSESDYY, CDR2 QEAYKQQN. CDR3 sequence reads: CAYRNQLPVRGIRSGDKLIF. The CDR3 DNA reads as TGTGCTTATAGGAACCAACTTCCAGTTAGGGGGATACGCTCGGGCGATAAACTCATCTTT.

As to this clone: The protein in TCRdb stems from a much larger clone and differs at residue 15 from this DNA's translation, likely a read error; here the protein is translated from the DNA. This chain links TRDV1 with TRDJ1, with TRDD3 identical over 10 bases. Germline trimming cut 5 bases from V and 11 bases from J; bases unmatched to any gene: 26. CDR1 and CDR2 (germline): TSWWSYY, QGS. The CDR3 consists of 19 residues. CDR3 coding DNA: TGTGCTCTTGGGCCCCGGCTGGTCGGGGGATACGCAGAGGCCGGTAAGCTCATCTTT. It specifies CALGPRLVGGYAEAGKLIF.